Presented here are 24 T cell receptor beta chains from one specimen sequenced in a study of T-cell reconstitution after alpha-beta-depleted transplantation in children. A library of TCRbeta sequences, prepared with unique molecular identifiers, was generated. TCRdb independently ran MiXCR on the PCR reads; one entry per CDR3 protein. The sample has 550,000 to 600,000 distinct CDR3 sequences; 23% are singletons. Specimen: PBMCs, mostly from graft donor cells, collected 360 days after TCRalphabeta/CD19-depleted stem cell transplant. Receptors originate from a boy in the first two years of life who had a stem cell transplant for acute myeloid leukemia, so the T cells may come from the graft donor.

The J gene is TRBJ2-7, the V gene TRBV7-9, with D possibly being TRBD1 (5 bases). V gave up 2 bases and J gave up 4 bases, with 12 bases separating them. Per germline, CDR1 SEHNR and CDR2 FQNEAQ (reference sequence). This CDR3 is built from 14 residues. The chain's CDR3 is CASSLIETAYEQYF. CDR3 bases: TGTGCCAGCAGCTTAATCGAGACAGCTTACGAGCAGTACTTC.

This clonotype was found once. This chain connects TRBV6-2 or TRBV6-3 to TRBJ2-1; no definite D call. CDR1 and CDR2 (germline): MNHEY, SVGEGT. The CDR3 loop spans 19 amino acids. Trimming shortened V by 0 bases and J by 0 bases, and 18 bases separated the two germline ends. The CDR3: CASSYSKSHRLSSYNEQFF. The CDR3 coding sequence is TGTGCCAGCAGTTACTCGAAGTCCCATCGGCTGAGCTCCTACAATGAGCAGTTCTTC.

This clonotype was counted between two and nine times. The chain employs TRBV9 and TRBJ2-6, with D possibly being TRBD2 (6 bases). Germline V lookup: CDR1 SGDLS, CDR2 YYNGEE. The CDR3 is 18 residues long. The germline V and J ends were trimmed by 2 bases and 0 bases, with 15 bases remaining between them. The CDR3 loop is CASSVGPAGRSGANVLTF. CDR3 in DNA: TGTGCCAGCAGCGTCGGTCCGGCGGGGCGCTCTGGGGCCAACGTCCTGACTTTC.

This clonotype came up a few times. The V call is TRBV12-5, the J call TRBJ1-2; TRBD1 aligns across 11 bases. The CDR3 covers 15 residues. CDR1 LGHNT and CDR2 FRNRAP come from the germline V gene. J gave up 4 bases and V 2 bases, and 3 bases lay outside the gene matches. This CDR3 reads CASGLTGQGAYGYTF. For the CDR3, the DNA is TGTGCTAGTGGTTTGACTGGACAGGGGGCCTATGGCTACACCTTC.

V usage is TRBV6-1 and J usage is TRBJ2-2; 7 bases agree with TRBD1. The germline V gene encodes CDR1 MNHNS and CDR2 SASEGT. The V gene end was trimmed by 6 bases and the J gene end by 6 bases; junction bases not matched to a gene: 7. This CDR3 is built from 14 residues. This CDR3 is CASRPPQGAGELFF. For the CDR3, the DNA is TGTGCCAGCAGGCCACCGCAGGGGGCCGGGGAGCTGTTTTTT.

This chain links TRBV7-2 with TRBJ2-7; 7 nucleotides match TRBD1. Germline values: CDR1 SGHTA, CDR2 FQGNSA. This CDR3 comprises 15 residues. V lost 4 bases and J lost 3; bases outside the gene matches: 9. CDR3 DNA: TGTGCCAGCAGCTGGACCGGGACAGAGATCTACGAGCAGTACTTC. As protein: CASSWTGTEIYEQYF.

The genes are TRBV29-1 and TRBJ2-3; 9 bases map to TRBD2. Trimming removed 6 bases from V and 3 bases from J; junction bases left unmatched: 7. Germline loops: CDR1 SQVTM, CDR2 ANQGSEA. This CDR3 comprises 14 residues. The chain's CDR3 is CSVALAGTTDTQYF. The CDR3 coding sequence is TGCAGCGTCGCCCTAGCGGGGACGACAGATACGCAGTATTTT.

The chain has TRBV5-5 and TRBJ2-7, with D hard to call. Looked up from germline, CDR1 is SGHKS and CDR2 is YYEKEE (reference sequence). The V gene lost 4 bases and the J gene lost 1 base, with 12 bases spanning the gap. The CDR3 spans 14 residues. CDR3 DNA: TGTGCCAGCAGCCCTCTGACGGATTCCTACGAGCAGTACGTC. Amino acid sequence: CASSPLTDSYEQYV.

This clonotype appeared a few times. This chain links TRBV29-1 with TRBJ2-2, with D possibly TRBD2 on 7 matching bases. Germline V gene lookup returns CDR1 SQVTM and CDR2 ANQGSEA. V was clipped by 7 bases and J by 3 bases, with 15 bases between them. This CDR3 spans 14 amino acids. This chain's CDR3 is CSAGAGTYTGELFF. The CDR3 bases are TGCAGCGCCGGAGCGGGGACATACACCGGGGAGCTGTTTTTT.

This clonotype was counted ten times or more. The rearrangement joins TRBV24-1 to TRBJ2-5, with TRBD1 matching 7 bases. The CDR3 is 16 amino acids. Germline V gene data show CDR1 as KGHDR and CDR2 as SFDVKD. The trim removed 4 bases at V and 5 bases at J, leaving 12 bases unmatched. CDR3 in DNA: TGTGCCACCAGTGACCCTACGTTGACAGGGCAGGAGACCCAGTACTTC. Translated: CATSDPTLTGQETQYF.

The genes are TRBV3-1 and TRBJ2-5; weak D call: TRBD2 (5 bases). In germline, CDR1 is LGHDT, CDR2 YNNKEL (reference sequence). CDR3 size: 19 residues. The V and J ends lost 1 base and 4 bases respectively, with 25 bases between them. The CDR3 loop is CASSQGVGGRPSAGETQYF. CDR3 nucleotide sequence: TGTGCCAGCAGCCAAGGGGTGGGTGGAAGGCCCTCTGCGGGAGAGACCCAGTACTTC.

This clonotype turned up a few times. V is TRBV29-1 and J is TRBJ2-1, with 9 bases matching TRBD2. Germline values: CDR1 SQVTM, CDR2 ANQGSEA. The V segment lost 6 bases and the J segment 6 bases; nucleotides outside the gene matches: 9. CDR3 size: 14 residues. The CDR3 nucleotides read TGCAGCGTCATAGGGCGGGGGGGGTTCAATGAGCAGTTCTTC. Its protein product is CSVIGRGGFNEQFF.

V usage is TRBV27 and J usage is TRBJ2-1; TRBD1 matches 7 bases. CDR1 and CDR2 from the germline V gene are MNHEY and SMNVEV (reference sequence). CDR3 size: 11 residues. V lost 5 bases, J lost 9 bases, and 1 base stayed unmatched. Written as DNA, the CDR3 is TGTGCCAGCAGTGAGGGGGCTGAGCAGTTCTTC. Its translation: CASSEGAEQFF.

This clonotype appeared many times. The rearrangement joins TRBV20-1 to TRBJ2-5; no clear D. In germline, CDR1 is DFQATT, CDR2 SNEGSKA (reference sequence). Trimming stripped 5 bases from V and 5 bases from J, with 12 bases between. The CDR3 has 12 amino acids. The CDR3 is CSAYGDGETQYF. CDR3 in DNA: TGCAGTGCTTACGGAGACGGGGAGACCCAGTACTTC.

This chain joins TRBV6-1 and TRBJ2-1, with D perhaps TRBD2 (5 bases). V was shortened by 5 bases and J by 1 base, with 18 bases between the two germline ends. Germline CDR1 reads MNHNS; CDR2 reads SASEGT. The CDR3 runs 17 residues. In DNA form, the CDR3 reads TGTGCCAGCAGTACACCCCGTCGGGATTCATCCTACAATGAGCAGTTCTTC. Translated: CASSTPRRDSSYNEQFF.

In this sample, this clonotype turned up many times. The chain carries TRBV4-3 and TRBJ2-5, with TRBD2 matching 13 bases. This CDR3 is 19 amino acids long. The germline gives CDR1 LGHNA, CDR2 YSLEER. Trimming removed 4 bases from V and 2 bases from J; junction bases left unmatched: 13. CDR3 in amino acids: CASSPRPPGLAGRQETQYF. The CDR3 DNA follows: TGCGCCAGCAGCCCCCGCCCACCGGGACTAGCGGGGCGACAAGAGACCCAGTACTTC.

The rearrangement uses TRBV11-3 and TRBJ2-5; TRBD2 might be the D (6 bases). Germline V gene data show CDR1 as SGHNT and CDR2 as YENEEA. The CDR3 consists of 15 residues. Trimming took 5 bases from V and 4 from J, leaving 17 bases between them. CDR3 nucleotide sequence: TGTGCCAGCAGCATTACGGGGCGGAGGGGAGAGACCCAGTACTTC. Translated: CASSITGRRGETQYF.

The chain has TRBV4-2 and TRBJ2-1, with TRBD2 matching over 13 bases. V lost 1 base to trimming and J lost 7 bases; unmatched junction nucleotides: 7. The CDR3 extends over 17 amino acids. Germline assignment: CDR1 LGHNA and CDR2 YNFKEQ. The CDR3 sequence is CASSQVPLAGGPNEQFF. DNA of the CDR3: TGTGCCAGCAGCCAAGTCCCACTAGCGGGGGGGCCGAATGAGCAGTTCTTC.

For the CDR3, the DNA is TGTGCCAGCAGTTATGTGGGGGCGACTGAAGCTTTCTTT. Amino acid sequence: CASSYVGATEAFF. The chain uses TRBV6-2 or TRBV6-3 and TRBJ1-1; weak D call: TRBD1 (6 bases). This CDR3 is 13 amino acids long. V was shortened by 3 bases and J by 5 bases, with 10 bases between the two germline ends. The V gene's germline CDR1 is MNHEY and CDR2 SVGEGT.

This clonotype was detected only a few times. V is TRBV20-1 and J is TRBJ2-1; TRBD2 matches 7 bases. The CDR3 runs 14 residues. V gave up 0 bases and J gave up 8 bases; unmatched junction bases: 7. CDR1 and CDR2 (germline): DFQATT, SNEGSKA (reference sequence). The CDR3, as DNA: TGCAGTGCTAGAGATGGGGAGGGGAGGGATGAGCAGTTCTTC. This gives the protein CSARDGEGRDEQFF.

V gene TRBV4-3 combines with J gene TRBJ2-3; 7 bases map to TRBD2. The CDR3 runs to 15 residues. Germline V gives CDR1 LGHNA, CDR2 YSLEER. Trimming took 5 bases from V and 4 from J; bases not matched to a gene: 9. DNA for the CDR3: TGCGCCAGCAGCTTGGTGACTAGCAGCGCAGATACGCAGTATTTT. Its translation is CASSLVTSSADTQYF.

Note on this clonotype: This is likely a read error, given that the CDR3 carries no conserved phenylalanine or tryptophan at its end. The chain links TRBV4-3 to TRBJ2-2; tentatively, D is TRBD2 (7 bases). CDR1 is LGHNA, CDR2 YSLEER, per germline. V lost 4 bases, J lost 3 bases, and 21 bases lay in between. The CDR3 is 18 amino acids. DNA of the CDR3: TGCGCCAGCAGCCCCAAGCAAGGGGGGGGGGCCCACACCGGGGAGCTGTTTTCT. Encoded protein: CASSPKQGGGAHTGELFS.

This chain links TRBV30 with TRBJ2-7, with 11 bases matching TRBD1. This CDR3 is built from 14 residues. V gave up 5 bases and J gave up 5 bases; unmatched junction bases: 8. Per the germline V gene, CDR1 is GTSNPN and CDR2 is SVGIG (reference sequence). CDR3 nucleotides: TGTGCCTGGCAAACGGGACAGGGGGAAGACGAGCAGTACTTC. It is translated as CAWQTGQGEDEQYF. Using reference TRBV30 and TRBJ2-7 for the parts outside the CDR3, the full variable domain is SQTIHQWPATLVQPVGSPLSLECTVEGTSNPNLYWYRQAAGRGLQLLFYSVGIGQISSEVPQNLSASRPQDRQFILSSKKLLLSDSGFYLCAWQTGQGEDEQYFGPGTRLTVT.

This clonotype was found many times. The rearrangement joins TRBV7-2 to TRBJ2-1; the match to TRBD2 covers 8 bases. The CDR3 extends over 16 amino acids. The V gene's germline CDR1 is SGHTA and CDR2 FQGNSA. The V and J ends lost 1 base and 5 bases, in that order; junction bases with no gene match: 7. As DNA, the CDR3 is TGTGCCAGCAGCTTAGACGGCGGGGGGTGGAACAATGAGCAGTTCTTC. Protein sequence: CASSLDGGGWNNEQFF.